The sequence of this T cell receptor (delta chain) was determined in a study of γδ T cells in repeated Plasmodium falciparum infection. Vgamma9/Vdelta2+ and Vdelta2-negative gammadelta T cells were flow-sorted from PBMC for bulk sequencing. This clone was counted only a few times. TCRdb lists the protein of a much larger clone for this DNA, which differs at residue 13, so this is likely a read error; the protein given here is translated from the DNA itself. Germline CDR1 reads GEAIGNYY; CDR2 reads EKD. The CDR3 is 16 amino acids. TCRdb re-identified clones in the multiplex PCR reads via CATT. The sample lists some 100,000 delta-chain clones, roughly 1.4% occurring once.

Sequenced sample: gamma-delta T cells from blood. The clonotype was recovered from a pool of human donors (malaria-infected and uninfected, not separated). This chain connects TRDV2 to TRDJ1; 9 bases agree with TRDD3. TCRdb carries no J gene annotation; the J gene was assigned here by matching the DNA with germline. CDR3 protein: CACDPMTGGQKDRLIF. Written as DNA, the CDR3 is TGTGCCTGTGACCCCATGACTGGGGGACAGAAAGATAGACTCATCTTT.